This T cell receptor (beta chain) was sequenced during a study of blood T cell repertoires in COVID-19. Study-level information: The samples span acute and convalescent COVID-19 from the United States, Italy and Spain. PBMCs, B-cell-depleted T cells, or T cells were the source of the cDNA or gDNA that made up the material.

Looked up from germline, CDR1 is DFQATT and CDR2 is SNEGSKA (reference sequence). Trimming removed 6 bases at V and 7 bases at J, with 9 bases between. CDR3 length equals 11 residues. Here immunoSEQ multiplex PCR was the method, and the copy in TCRdb shows in-frame clones only, minus some. Of about 100,000 clones in the sample, over 70% are singletons; the top ten hold 11%. This TCR came from a man aged 80 or over with acute or convalescent COVID-19. The chain uses TRBV20-1 and TRBJ1-4; TRBD1 is a possible D gene (5 bases). Sample: peripheral blood. The CDR3 bases are TGCAGTGCGGGGCCGTCTGAAAAACTGTTTTTT. Translation gives CSAGPSEKLFF.